This TCR beta chain was recovered during a study of technical replicates of blood from several donors (dated by TCRdb to the late 2010s). In regard to this clone: Its antigen remains unidentified. The record has no base qualities; no much larger clone is one base away.

The library was obtained by the immunoSEQ multiplex PCR assay. TCRdb provides this immuneACCESS table in a form limited to in-frame rearrangements. Some clones are lacking; in checked studies, under half of them reflect an unresolved V gene, and why the rest are absent is not known. This sample comprises more than 65,000 clones, about 96% of them detected only once. The biggest ten clones account for about 0.31% of the sample. The CDR3 goes from the cysteine to the phenylalanine over 14 residues. Only the CDR3 DNA is retained, 42 bases long and in frame from the first base. At the junction V is shortened by 3 bases and J by 5 bases, with 13 bases in between. The germline V gene (reference sequence) yields LNHDA for CDR1 and SQIVND for CDR2.

This clonotype originated in a human donor in good health. Specimen: T cells isolated from PBMCs. The rearranged segments are TRBV19 and TRBJ2-5, with TRBD2 perhaps the D gene, on 7 matching bases. This receptor carries the CDR3 CASSINGGRETQYF. The DNA sequence is as follows: TGTGCCAGTAGTATCAACGGGGGGCGGGAGACCCAGTACTTC.